These 21 T cell receptor beta chains share one sample of origin, sequenced in a study of T cells in localized non-small cell lung cancer. Clones were sequenced by immunoSEQ multiplex PCR, and TCRdb holds only the in-frame ones, with some missing. Altogether 53,000 or so clones are present, around four fifths being singletons, with the ten largest covering roughly 15%. Sequenced here: peripheral blood mononuclear cells, sampled before any cancer treatment. These TCRs come from a man aged 40-75 years with stage III lung adenocarcinoma.

J is TRBJ2-2 and V is TRBV6-6, with 9 bases lining up with TRBD1. Trimming cost V 5 bases and J 3 bases; bases outside gene matches: 4. The CDR3 contains 15 residues. Per the germline V gene, CDR1 is MNHNY and CDR2 is SVGAGI (reference sequence). CDR3 amino acids: CASSQDRGDTGELFF. CDR3 sequence (DNA): TGTGCCAGCAGTCAAGACAGGGGGGACACCGGGGAGCTGTTTTTT.

J is TRBJ2-6 and V is TRBV9; D possibly corresponds to TRBD2 (5 bases). Germline CDR1 is SGDLS and CDR2 is YYNGEE. The length of the CDR3 is 17 residues. V lost 3 bases, J lost 0 bases, and 13 bases lay in between. Here the CDR3 DNA reads TGTGCCAGCAGCGCCTCCTTGGAGGCCTCTGGGGCCAACGTCCTGACTTTC. It codes for CASSASLEASGANVLTF.

This chain uses TRBV5-6 with TRBJ2-7; D gene uncertain. This CDR3 is built from 13 residues. V lost 4 bases and J 7 bases, leaving 15 bases between the germline ends. Per germline, CDR1 SGHDT and CDR2 YYEEEE. Written as DNA, the CDR3 is TGTGCCAGCAGCGTTACTGGCGAACGGGAGCAGTACTTC. Its protein is CASSVTGEREQYF. The full variable domain, completed using reference TRBV5-6 and TRBJ2-7, is DAGVTQSPTHLIKTRGQQVTLRCSPKSGHDTVSWYQQALGQGPQFIFQYYEEEERQRGNFPDRFSGHQFPNYSSELNVNALLLGDSALYLCASSVTGEREQYFGPGTRLTVT.

The table lists this clone with a count of one. The rearrangement links TRBV7-3 to TRBJ1-4, with D perhaps matching TRBD1 (6 bases). Trimming took 4 bases from V and 6 from J, leaving 15 bases between them. Per germline, CDR1 SGHTA and CDR2 FQGTGA. This CDR3 region has 15 residues. The CDR3 loop reads CASSSSSDSHEKLFF. CDR3 DNA sequence: TGTGCCAGCAGCTCCTCCTCGGACAGCCATGAAAAACTGTTTTTT.

The sample holds one count of this clone. This chain links TRBV6-7 with TRBJ2-5, with a possible D match to TRBD1 (6 bases). TRBV6-7 belongs to the ORF category, with a function that is uncertain. The CDR3 totals 16 residues. V dropped 5 bases and J dropped 2 bases, with 18 bases sitting between them. The CDR3 nucleotides read TGTGCCAGCAGTCATCCCCCTACGGACAGACAAGAGACCCAGTACTTC. Residues: CASSHPPTDRQETQYF.

The chain has TRBV6-5 and TRBJ1-1, with D uncertain. This CDR3 has 14 residues. Trimming took off 2 bases at V and 1 base at J, with 8 bases between the two ends. Germline V gene sequence: CDR1 MNHEY, CDR2 SVGAGI. DNA of the CDR3: TGTGCCAGCAGTTACGGACGGAGGAACACTGAAGCTTTCTTT. As protein: CASSYGRRNTEAFF.

This clone was seen only a few times. The chain links TRBV5-6 to TRBJ1-1; weak D call: TRBD1 (5 bases). V was cut by 2 bases and J by 1 base, with 6 bases left in between. The length of the CDR3 is 13 residues. Per germline, CDR1 SGHDT and CDR2 YYEEEE. The CDR3 region has the DNA TGTGCCAGCAGCTTAGGGGAGAACACTGAAGCTTTCTTT. It encodes CASSLGENTEAFF.

The table lists this clone with a count of one. CDR3 protein: CASSYRETNEKLFF. CDR3 DNA sequence: TGTGCCAGCAGTTACAGGGAGACTAATGAAAAACTGTTTTTT. The rearrangement joins TRBV2 to TRBJ1-4; a possible D gene is TRBD1 (6 bases). Between the trimmed V and J ends, which lost 5 bases and 2 bases, there was a span of 9 bases. The CDR3 extends over 14 amino acids. CDR1 and CDR2 (germline): SNHLY, FYNNEI.

The J gene is TRBJ2-4, the V gene TRBV6-6; 8 nucleotides match TRBD1. The CDR3 loop spans 14 amino acids. Germline V lookup: CDR1 MNHNY, CDR2 SVGAGI (reference sequence). V was clipped by 4 bases and J by 7 bases; unmatched bases: 6. Here the CDR3 reads CASSSGQGTNIQYF. Written as DNA, the CDR3 is TGTGCCAGCAGTTCCGGACAGGGAACGAACATTCAGTACTTC.

V usage is TRBV4-3 and J usage is TRBJ1-1; D possibly corresponds to TRBD1 (6 bases). Trimming shortened V by 4 bases and J by 7 bases, and 10 bases separated the two germline ends. The CDR3 has 12 residues. CDR1 is LGHNA and CDR2 is YSLEER in the germline V gene. CDR3 residues: CASSPDRYEAFF. For the CDR3, the DNA is TGCGCCAGCAGCCCTGACAGGTATGAAGCTTTCTTT.

The CDR3 sequence: CASSPGLAGIATQYF. The CDR3 DNA reads as TGTGCCAGCAGTCCGGGACTAGCGGGGATCGCTACGCAGTATTTT. The V call is TRBV6-1, the J call TRBJ2-3, with TRBD2 identical over 13 bases. CDR1 is MNHNS, CDR2 SASEGT, per germline. The ends lost 5 bases at V and 8 bases at J; junction bases unmatched: 7. The length of the CDR3 is 15 residues.

This clone has only one observation. The chain uses TRBV9 and TRBJ2-1; D remains ambiguous. The V gene's germline CDR1 is SGDLS and CDR2 YYNGEE. V gave up 3 bases and J gave up 5 bases, with 9 bases separating them. The CDR3 is made up of 13 amino acids. The CDR3 is CASSAGANNEQFF. The CDR3 DNA is TGTGCCAGCAGCGCCGGAGCGAACAATGAGCAGTTCTTC.

This sequence joins TRBV27 and TRBJ2-3, with 8 nucleotides matching TRBD1. Germline CDR1 reads MNHEY; CDR2 reads SMNVEV (reference sequence). This CDR3 is built from 15 residues. V trimming: 2 bases; J trimming: 5 bases; junction bases outside the gene matches: 6. The CDR3 reads CASSLLNRGIDTQYF. CDR3 coding DNA: TGTGCCAGCAGTTTACTCAACAGGGGGATAGATACGCAGTATTTT.

The chain links TRBV11-2 to TRBJ2-1; D unresolved. Looked up from germline, CDR1 is SGHAT and CDR2 is FQNNGV. V was cut by 7 bases and J by 11 bases, with 12 bases left in between. This CDR3 has 11 residues. The CDR3 spells CASTLGRKQFF. The CDR3, as DNA: TGTGCCAGCACCCTAGGAAGGAAGCAGTTCTTC.

The V gene is TRBV4-2, the J gene TRBJ2-7, with 8 nucleotides matching TRBD2. Germline V lookup: CDR1 LGHNA, CDR2 YNFKEQ. The J segment lost 3 bases and the V segment lost 0 bases, leaving 7 bases of the junction unmatched. The CDR3 is made up of 16 amino acids. DNA of the CDR3: TGTGCCAGCAGCCAAGAGTCGGGAGGGGAGTACTACGAGCAGTACTTC. As protein: CASSQESGGEYYEQYF.

The rearrangement uses TRBV29-1 and TRBJ2-1, with 8 bases fitting TRBD1. Trimming removed 4 bases from V and 5 bases from J; junction bases left unmatched: 7. Germline V lookup: CDR1 SQVTM, CDR2 ANQGSEA. This CDR3 is 14 amino acids long. The DNA for the CDR3 is TGCAGCGTTGGGGGTACAGGGGGTGACAATGAGCAGTTCTTC. Translated, it gives CSVGGTGGDNEQFF.

The gene calls are TRBV7-9 and TRBJ1-1; 8 bases agree with TRBD1. Germline trimming cut 4 bases from V and 1 base from J; bases unmatched to any gene: 8. CDR1 SEHNR and CDR2 FQNEAQ come from the germline V gene (reference sequence). There are 16 residues in the CDR3. As DNA, the CDR3 is TGTGCCAGCAGCTCCTATCAGGGGGCGCCGAACACTGAAGCTTTCTTT. It translates to CASSSYQGAPNTEAFF.

The chain joins TRBV7-9 to TRBJ1-5; D call uncertain. Trimming took off 3 bases at V and 5 bases at J, with 5 bases between the two ends. CDR3 length: 12 residues. Germline assignment: CDR1 SEHNR and CDR2 FQNEAQ (reference sequence). The CDR3 sequence: CASSFFDQPQHF. CDR3 nucleotide sequence: TGTGCCAGCAGCTTTTTCGATCAGCCCCAGCATTTT.

This rearrangement joins TRBV13 to TRBJ1-2, with 10 bases matching TRBD1. CDR3 length: 14 residues. Germline V gives CDR1 PRHDT, CDR2 FYEKMQ (reference sequence). The J segment lost 8 bases and the V segment lost 6 bases, leaving 9 bases of the junction unmatched. CDR3 sequence: CASSSGQGTRGYTF. CDR3 coding DNA: TGTGCCAGCAGTTCGGGACAGGGGACGAGGGGCTACACCTTC. Using reference TRBV13 and TRBJ1-2 for the parts outside the CDR3, the full variable domain is AAGVIQSPRHLIKEKRETATLKCYPIPRHDTVYWYQQGPGQDPQFLISFYEKMQSDKGSIPDRFSAQQFSDYHSELNMSSLELGDSALYFCASSSGQGTRGYTFGSGTRLTVV.

This chain joins TRBV11-1 and TRBJ2-1; 8 bases align to TRBD2. This CDR3 is 18 amino acids long. The junction had 12 bases not matched to a gene; V was cut back by 1 base and J by 4 bases. CDR1 and CDR2 (germline): SGHAT, FQDESV (reference sequence). The CDR3 region has the DNA TGTGCCAGCAGCTTAGAATCCGGGGCTAGCGGGTATTACAATGAGCAGTTCTTC. Its translation is CASSLESGASGYYNEQFF.

V and J are TRBV30 and TRBJ1-6; tentative D call: TRBD1 (5 bases). This CDR3 contains 13 residues. The germline CDR1 and CDR2 sequences are GTSNPN and SVGIG (reference sequence). V gave up 3 bases and J gave up 9 bases, with 12 bases separating them. The CDR3 DNA sequence: TGTGCCTGGAGAGGGGCAGGGAGTTCACCCCTCCACTTT. It is translated as CAWRGAGSSPLHF.